This is a list of T cell receptor beta chains from one sample in a study of T cell responses to AZD1222 COVID-19 vaccine. Some clones are missing from TCRdb's copy, which holds only in-frame ones; the method was immunoSEQ multiplex PCR. The table includes about 150,000 clones, 75% to 95% detected once. The sample here was peripheral blood, taken 28 days after the second AZD1222 dose. All receptors come from an adult who received the AZD1222 COVID-19 vaccine. CDR3s include the opening cysteine and the closing phenylalanine or tryptophan. A D gene is named only where the DNA matches it firmly. Expanded clones get a size class; other rows say once, few or many, or leave the size out.

length: 12; J: TRBJ1-2; D: NA; V: TRBV14; size: NA; CDR3: CASSQDTYGYTF; DNA: TGTGCCAGCAGCCAGGACACCTATGGCTACACCTTC
length: 14; J: TRBJ2-2; D: TRBD1; V: TRBV2; size: NA; CDR3: CAGGTGTNTGELFF; DNA: TGTGCCGGGGGGACAGGGACGAACACCGGGGAGCTGTTTTTT
length: 15; J: TRBJ1-6; D: TRBD1; V: TRBV2; size: few; CDR3: CASRMRGQRNSPLHF; DNA: TGTGCCAGCAGGATGAGGGGACAGCGGAATTCACCCCTCCACTTT
length: 13; J: TRBJ2-7; D: TRBD1; V: TRBV12-3/TRBV12-4; size: NA; CDR3: CASGQGTVHEQYF; DNA: TGTGCCAGCGGACAGGGTACCGTACACGAGCAGTACTTC
length: 13; J: TRBJ1-1; D: NA; V: TRBV7-2; size: NA; CDR3: CASTFLQRTEAFF; DNA: TGTGCCAGCACCTTTTTACAGAGGACAGAAGCTTTCTTT
length: 16; J: TRBJ2-7; D: NA; V: TRBV11-3; size: NA; CDR3: CASSPRGGDAAYEQYF; DNA: TGTGCCAGCAGCCCCCGAGGTGGAGACGCAGCCTACGAGCAGTACTTC
length: 15; J: TRBJ2-7; D: NA; V: TRBV7-8; size: NA; CDR3: CASSLVAGQPYEQYF; DNA: TGTGCCAGCAGCTTAGTAGCAGGCCAACCGTACGAGCAGTACTTC
length: 14; J: TRBJ1-2; D: TRBD1; V: TRBV7-2; size: few; CDR3: CASSWDRGQGGYTF; DNA: TGTGCCAGCAGCTGGGACAGGGGGCAGGGTGGCTACACCTTC
length: 13; J: TRBJ1-1; D: NA; V: TRBV5-5; size: NA; CDR3: CASSRQVNTEAFF; DNA: TGTGCCAGCAGTCGACAGGTGAACACTGAAGCTTTCTTT
length: 17; J: TRBJ1-1; D: NA; V: TRBV7-9; size: NA; CDR3: CASSSSGSGVSNTEAFF; DNA: TGTGCCAGCAGCTCCAGTGGATCGGGGGTATCAAACACTGAAGCTTTCTTT
length: 15; J: TRBJ2-2; D: TRBD2; V: TRBV5-1; size: NA; CDR3: CASSGTSGMAGELFF; DNA: TGCGCCAGCAGCGGGACTAGCGGAATGGCCGGGGAGCTGTTTTTT
length: 16; J: TRBJ2-1; D: TRBD2; V: TRBV5-6; size: NA; CDR3: CASSFPSGMFNNEQFF; DNA: TGTGCCAGCAGCTTTCCTAGCGGGATGTTCAACAATGAGCAGTTCTTC
length: 15; J: TRBJ1-2; D: NA; V: TRBV6-4; size: NA; CDR3: CASSDSAGARYGYTF; DNA: TGTGCCAGCAGTGACTCGGCAGGGGCCCGATATGGCTACACCTTC
length: 15; J: TRBJ1-2; D: NA; V: TRBV19; size: NA; CDR3: CASSMDPESIYGYTF; DNA: TGTGCCAGTAGTATGGACCCTGAGAGTATCTATGGCTACACCTTC
length: 13; J: TRBJ2-1; D: NA; V: TRBV27; size: NA; CDR3: CASSFSDYNEQFF; DNA: TGTGCCAGCAGTTTCTCTGACTACAATGAGCAGTTCTTC
length: 15; J: TRBJ1-5; D: TRBD1; V: TRBV3-1/TRBV3-2; size: NA; CDR3: CASSHGTGYTQPQHF; DNA: TGTGCCAGCAGCCACGGGACAGGGTACACTCAGCCCCAGCATTTT
length: 17; J: TRBJ1-3; D: TRBD1; V: TRBV19; size: NA; CDR3: CASSKRRDRASGNTIYF; DNA: TGTGCCAGTAGTAAACGACGGGACAGGGCCTCTGGAAACACCATATATTTT
length: 16; J: TRBJ1-2; D: NA; V: TRBV11-2; size: NA; CDR3: CASSLGDRPRDYGYTF; DNA: TGTGCCAGCAGCTTAGGAGACAGGCCGCGGGACTATGGCTACACCTTC
length: 15; J: TRBJ1-2; D: TRBD1; V: TRBV5-6; size: NA; CDR3: CASSLTGEGYYGYTF; DNA: TGTGCCAGCAGCCTGACAGGGGAGGGTTACTATGGCTACACCTTC
length: 18; J: TRBJ1-5; D: TRBD1; V: TRBV15; size: NA; CDR3: CATSRGEGGGKANQPQHF; DNA: TGTGCCACCAGCAGAGGGGAAGGGGGCGGAAAAGCTAATCAGCCCCAGCATTTT
length: 16; J: TRBJ1-1; D: NA; V: TRBV6-5; size: NA; CDR3: CASSYSGPSAGTEAFF; DNA: TGTGCCAGCAGTTACTCAGGCCCTTCGGCGGGCACTGAAGCTTTCTTT
length: 17; J: TRBJ2-1; D: NA; V: TRBV21-1; size: NA; CDR3: CASSKASGRALSNEQFF; DNA: TGTGCCAGCAGCAAAGCTTCCGGGAGGGCCTTGAGCAATGAGCAGTTCTTC
length: 15; J: TRBJ1-2; D: TRBD1; V: TRBV4-1; size: NA; CDR3: CASSQEIRGAYGYTF; DNA: TGCGCCAGCAGCCAAGAAATCAGGGGGGCCTATGGCTACACCTTC
length: 15; J: TRBJ2-3; D: TRBD1; V: TRBV24-1; size: NA; CDR3: CATSVGGKNTDTQYF; DNA: TGTGCCACCAGTGTAGGGGGCAAAAACACAGATACGCAGTATTTT
length: 16; J: TRBJ2-1; D: TRBD2; V: TRBV5-5; size: NA; CDR3: CASSFPTSGTYNEQFF; DNA: TGTGCCAGCAGCTTCCCGACTAGCGGAACGTACAATGAGCAGTTCTTC
length: 14; J: TRBJ1-1; D: NA; V: TRBV5-1; size: NA; CDR3: CASSPGDANTEAFF; DNA: TGCGCCAGCAGCCCAGGGGATGCCAACACTGAAGCTTTCTTT
length: 16; J: TRBJ1-1; D: TRBD1; V: TRBV18; size: few; CDR3: CASSPVLGQGVTEAFF; DNA: TGTGCCAGCTCACCAGTCCTGGGACAGGGGGTTACTGAAGCTTTCTTT
length: 16; J: TRBJ1-1; D: TRBD1; V: TRBV7-2; size: NA; CDR3: CASSFRQGRMNTEAFF; DNA: TGTGCCAGCAGCTTCCGACAGGGGCGCATGAACACTGAAGCTTTCTTT
length: 13; J: TRBJ1-1; D: TRBD1; V: TRBV30; size: NA; CDR3: CAWIGQGDTEAFF; DNA: TGTGCCTGGATAGGGCAGGGGGACACTGAAGCTTTCTTT
length: 16; J: TRBJ1-2; D: NA; V: TRBV27; size: NA; CDR3: CASRGDAQARNYGYTF; DNA: TGTGCCAGCAGGGGGGACGCGCAAGCCAGGAACTATGGCTACACCTTC
length: 18; J: TRBJ2-1; D: TRBD2; V: TRBV4-1; size: NA; CDR3: CASSQAGTSGRAVDEQFF; DNA: TGCGCCAGCAGCCAGGCCGGGACTAGCGGGAGGGCCGTTGATGAGCAGTTCTTC
length: 15; J: TRBJ1-1; D: TRBD1; V: TRBV5-1; size: NA; CDR3: CASSVQTGSSTEAFF; DNA: TGCGCCAGCAGCGTCCAGACAGGGAGTTCCACTGAAGCTTTCTTT
length: 15; J: TRBJ1-1; D: NA; V: TRBV4-2; size: NA; CDR3: CASSQLWNKNTEAFF; DNA: TGTGCCAGCAGCCAACTTTGGAACAAGAACACTGAAGCTTTCTTT
length: 15; J: TRBJ1-4; D: NA; V: TRBV15; size: NA; CDR3: CATSREGSRNEKLFF; DNA: TGTGCCACCAGCAGAGAGGGGTCGCGGAATGAAAAACTGTTTTTT